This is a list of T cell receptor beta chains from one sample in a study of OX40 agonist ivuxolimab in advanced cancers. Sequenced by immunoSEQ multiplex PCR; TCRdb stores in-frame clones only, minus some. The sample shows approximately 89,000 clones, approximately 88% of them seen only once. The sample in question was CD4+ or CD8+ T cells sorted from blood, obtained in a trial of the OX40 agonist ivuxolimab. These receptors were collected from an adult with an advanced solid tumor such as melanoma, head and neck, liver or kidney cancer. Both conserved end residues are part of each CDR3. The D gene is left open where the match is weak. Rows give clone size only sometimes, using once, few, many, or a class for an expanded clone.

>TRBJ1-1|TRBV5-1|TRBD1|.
CASSLGDSRETEAFF
TGCGCCAGCAGCTTGGGGGACAGTCGAGAGACTGAAGCTTTCTTT
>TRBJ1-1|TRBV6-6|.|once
CASSYSMESLNTEAFF
TGTGCCAGCAGTTACTCGATGGAGTCCCTGAACACTGAAGCTTTCTTT
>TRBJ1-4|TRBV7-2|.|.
CASSSPRDEKLFF
TGTGCCAGCAGCTCACCCCGGGATGAAAAACTGTTTTTT
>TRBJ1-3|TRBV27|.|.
CASSLYRGGNTIYF
TGTGCCAGCAGTTTATATCGGGGTGGTAACACCATATATTTT
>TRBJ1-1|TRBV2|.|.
CASSRPTDSFTFF
TGTGCCAGCAGCCGACCTACGGACAGTTTTACCTTCTTT
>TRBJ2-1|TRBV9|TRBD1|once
CASSVVARGQENEQFF
TGTGCCAGCAGCGTAGTTGCAAGGGGGCAAGAAAATGAGCAGTTCTTC
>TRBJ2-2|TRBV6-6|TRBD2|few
CASSPPGLAGTGELFF
TGTGCCAGCAGTCCCCCGGGACTAGCGGGGACCGGGGAGCTGTTTTTT
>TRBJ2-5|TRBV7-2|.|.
CASSFGGETQYF
TGTGCCAGCAGCTTTGGGGGAGAGACCCAGTACTTC
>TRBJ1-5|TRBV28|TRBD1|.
CASKTGRDFRHQPQHF
TGTGCCAGCAAGACAGGGAGGGATTTTAGGCATCAGCCCCAGCATTTT
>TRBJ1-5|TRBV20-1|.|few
CSAIRVSQHF
TGCAGTGCTATTCGGGTGTCCCAGCATTTT
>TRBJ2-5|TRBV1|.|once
CTSSHTGVGRGGRSTQYF
TGCACCAGCAGCCACACGGGAGTTGGGCGGGGGGGCCGTTCGACCCAGTACTTC
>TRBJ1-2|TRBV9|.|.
CASSLASYGYTF
TGTGCCAGCAGCCTCGCTAGCTATGGCTACACCTTC
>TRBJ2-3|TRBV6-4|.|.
CASSDLGQRRQYF
TGTGCCAGCAGTGACCTAGGACAGCGCAGGCAGTATTTT
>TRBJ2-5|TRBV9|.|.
CASSVLGQETQYF
TGTGCCAGCAGCGTATTGGGACAAGAGACCCAGTACTTC
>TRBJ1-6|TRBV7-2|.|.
CASSRRGGGVDSPLHF
TGTGCCAGCAGCCGAAGGGGTGGGGGGGTGGATTCACCCCTCCACTTT
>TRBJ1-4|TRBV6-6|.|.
CASTRGSLNEKLFF
TGTGCCAGCACTCGAGGCAGCCTAAATGAAAAACTGTTTTTT
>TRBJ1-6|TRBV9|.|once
CASSVGKFNSPLHF
TGTGCCAGCAGCGTAGGCAAGTTCAATTCACCCCTCCACTTT
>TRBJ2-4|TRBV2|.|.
CAIGKLKNIQYF
TGTGCCATCGGGAAGCTGAAAAACATTCAGTACTTC
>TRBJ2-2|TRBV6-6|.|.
CASSYGGTGELFF
TGTGCCAGCAGTTACGGGGGCACCGGGGAGCTGTTTTTT
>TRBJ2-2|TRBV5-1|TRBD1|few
CASSFGTVLTGELFF
TGCGCCAGCAGCTTCGGGACAGTTCTCACCGGGGAGCTGTTTTTT
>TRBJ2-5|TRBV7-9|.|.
CASSFGVWETQYF
TGTGCCAGCAGCTTCGGGGTTTGGGAGACCCAGTACTTC
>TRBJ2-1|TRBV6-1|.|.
CASKLVGGPPREQFF
TGTGCCAGCAAACTAGTGGGGGGACCTCCACGTGAGCAGTTCTTC
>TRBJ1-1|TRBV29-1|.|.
CSVLVSAANTEAFF
TGCAGCGTTTTAGTTTCGGCAGCGAACACTGAAGCTTTCTTT
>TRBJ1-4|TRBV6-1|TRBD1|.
CASRETGANERLFF
TGTGCCAGCAGGGAGACAGGGGCTAATGAAAGACTGTTTTTT
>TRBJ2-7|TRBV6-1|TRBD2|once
CASRPGGSTYEQYF
TGTGCCAGCAGACCGGGGGGTAGTACCTACGAGCAGTACTTC
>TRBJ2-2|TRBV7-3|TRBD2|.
CASSPLAGGTGELFF
TGTGCCAGCAGCCCACTAGCGGGGGGAACCGGGGAGCTGTTTTTT
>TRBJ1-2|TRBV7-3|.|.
CASSARTDYGYTF
TGTGCCAGCAGCGCGCGGACAGACTATGGCTACACCTTC
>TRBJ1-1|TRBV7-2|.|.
CASSPLLQGWTEAFF
TGTGCCAGCAGCCCCCTCTTACAGGGATGGACTGAAGCTTTCTTT
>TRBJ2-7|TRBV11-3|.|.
CASSQRGGNYEQYF
TGTGCCAGCAGCCAGCGTGGGGGGAACTACGAGCAGTACTTC
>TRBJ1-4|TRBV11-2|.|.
CASSFVDRNEKLFF
TGTGCCAGCAGCTTCGTAGACAGGAATGAAAAACTGTTTTTT
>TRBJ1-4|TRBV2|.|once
CASMLTGGPNEKLFF
TGTGCCAGCATGTTGACAGGCGGGCCCAATGAAAAACTGTTTTTT
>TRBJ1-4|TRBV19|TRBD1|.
CASSSTGEEKLFF
TGTGCCAGTAGCTCGACAGGGGAAGAAAAACTGTTTTTT
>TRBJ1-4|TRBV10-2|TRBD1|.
CASRDRVESEKLFF
TGCGCCAGCAGGGACAGGGTCGAAAGTGAAAAACTGTTTTTT
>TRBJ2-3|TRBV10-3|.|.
CAISEFATRKTVPDTQYF
TGTGCCATCAGTGAGTTCGCGACCCGGAAAACGGTACCAGATACGCAGTATTTT
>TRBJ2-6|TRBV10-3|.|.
CAIRGRRAGANVLTF
TGTGCCATCAGGGGTAGGCGGGCTGGGGCCAACGTCCTGACTTTC
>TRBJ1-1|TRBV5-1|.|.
CASSLYPREYTEAFF
TGCGCCAGCAGCTTGTATCCCCGGGAGTACACTGAAGCTTTCTTT
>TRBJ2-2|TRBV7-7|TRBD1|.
CASSATGANTGELFF
TGTGCCAGCAGCGCGACAGGGGCGAACACCGGGGAGCTGTTTTTT
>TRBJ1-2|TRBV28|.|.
CASSLYDPQRSYGYTF
TGTGCCAGCAGTTTATATGACCCCCAAAGGAGCTATGGCTACACCTTC